This passage covers 32 T cell receptor beta chains from one sample sequenced in a study of cytomegalovirus exposure and HLA in healthy donors. The PCR had 60 Vbeta and 13 Jbeta primers. Assay used: immunoSEQ multiplex PCR; TCRdb lists only in-frame clones, some missing. Among 150,000 to 200,000 clones listed, roughly four fifths were seen once. The specimen was PBMCs. These receptors came from a man aged 30-40 years in good health and CMV-seronegative.

The chain is built from TRBV6-6 and TRBJ1-6; unclear D gene. The CDR3 consists of 15 residues. The germline V and J ends were trimmed by 0 bases and 5 bases, with 8 bases remaining between them. CDR1 is MNHNY and CDR2 is SVGAGI in the germline V gene (reference sequence). The CDR3 bases are TGTGCCAGCAGTTACTCATGGGAGAATAATTCACCCCTCCACTTT. It specifies CASSYSWENNSPLHF.

The rearrangement joins TRBV5-6 to TRBJ2-2; D possibly corresponds to TRBD2 (6 bases). The CDR3 spans 16 residues. Germline V gives CDR1 SGHDT, CDR2 YYEEEE. Trimming removed 0 bases from V and 4 bases from J, with 13 bases in between. In DNA, the CDR3 is TGTGCCAGCAGCTTGGCTCTGGGAGCGGGCACCGGGGAGCTGTTTTTT. It encodes CASSLALGAGTGELFF.

The rearrangement joins TRBV19 to TRBJ2-5; tentatively, D is TRBD1 (5 bases). Trimming shortened V by 3 bases and J by 5 bases, and 13 bases separated the two germline ends. This CDR3 is 14 amino acids long. Germline V gene sequence: CDR1 LNHDA, CDR2 SQIVND (reference sequence). CDR3 coding DNA: TGTGCCAGTAGTATCCAGGGATTTTATGAGACCCAGTACTTC. Its translation is CASSIQGFYETQYF. The entire variable domain, with the rest obtained from reference TRBV19 and TRBJ2-5, is as follows: DGGITQSPKYLFRKEGQNVTLSCEQNLNHDAMYWYRQDPGQGLRLIYYSQIVNDFQKGDIAEGYSVSREKKESFPLTVTSAQKNPTAFYLCASSIQGFYETQYFGPGTRLLVL.

The chain recombines TRBV5-1 with TRBJ2-2, with 7 bases identical to TRBD2. This CDR3 is 15 amino acids long. CDR1 and CDR2 (germline): SGHRS, YFSETQ. With 4 bases clipped from V and 3 bases from J, the junction kept 6 bases outside the gene matches. CDR3 bases: TGCGCCAGCAGCCCCAGCGGGATGGACACCGGGGAGCTGTTTTTT. Amino acids: CASSPSGMDTGELFF.

The V call is TRBV7-3, the J call TRBJ2-1; 7 nucleotides match TRBD2. The CDR3 is 15 residues long. With 1 base clipped from V and 5 bases from J, the junction kept 5 bases outside the gene matches. Germline CDR1 and CDR2: SGHTA and FQGTGA. CDR3 region: CASSLRGGGDNEQFF. CDR3 bases: TGTGCCAGCAGCTTAAGGGGTGGGGGGGACAATGAGCAGTTCTTC.

This clone is a singleton in its sample. The chain recombines TRBV5-1 with TRBJ2-3; D possibly corresponds to TRBD1 (5 bases). Trimming removed 4 bases from V and 4 bases from J, with 13 bases in between. Germline-derived CDR1 and CDR2 are SGHRS and YFSETQ. The CDR3 has 14 residues. In nucleotides, the CDR3 is TGCGCCAGCAGCGCCTCAGGGATGGCAGATACGCAGTATTTT. Translating it yields CASSASGMADTQYF.

The rearrangement uses TRBV6-1 and TRBJ1-5; D is unresolved. Per the germline V gene, CDR1 is MNHNS and CDR2 is SASEGT. The CDR3 is 16 amino acids. The germline V and J ends were trimmed by 1 base and 0 bases, with 10 bases remaining between them. The CDR3 loop is CASSEEGGFSNQPQHF. As DNA, the CDR3 is TGTGCCAGCAGTGAAGAGGGAGGGTTTAGCAATCAGCCCCAGCATTTT.

The chain employs TRBV7-9 and TRBJ1-5; D not certain. Trimming removed 2 bases from V and 1 base from J, with 18 bases in between. The CDR3 covers 18 residues. In germline, CDR1 is SEHNR, CDR2 FQNEAQ (reference sequence). The CDR3 reads CASSLLTGDGYSNQPQHF. The CDR3 coding sequence is TGTGCCAGCAGCTTACTGACTGGCGACGGATACAGCAATCAGCCCCAGCATTTT. Full variable domain (rest looked up from reference TRBV7-9 and TRBJ1-5): DTGVSQNPRHKITKRGQNVTFRCDPISEHNRLYWYRQTLGQGPEFLTYFQNEAQLEKSRLLSDRFSAERPKGSFSTLEIQRTEQGDSAMYLCASSLLTGDGYSNQPQHFGDGTRLSIL.

V and J are TRBV7-8 and TRBJ2-2; D perhaps matches TRBD2 (6 bases). The CDR3 sequence is 16 residues long. Trimming pared 2 bases from V and 6 bases from J, leaving 16 bases between. Germline CDR1 is SGHVS and CDR2 is FQNEAQ. For the CDR3, the DNA is TGTGCCAGCAGCTTATTGGGAACGGGAGTGGCCGGGGAGCTGTTTTTT. Its protein is CASSLLGTGVAGELFF.

On this clone itself: At one boundary the junction diverges from the germline segment, which might be a read error. The rearrangement links TRBV7-7 to TRBJ2-1, with D possibly being TRBD2 (5 bases). The CDR3 contains 16 residues. Germline assignment: CDR1 SSHAT and CDR2 FNYEAQ (reference sequence). CDR3 nucleotides: TGTGCTAGCAGCTTAGAACTAGTCGGGGTGACGAGTGAGCAGTTCTTC. Translating it yields CASSLELVGVTSEQFF.

CDR3 sequence reads: CASSLGLAGPQETQYF. The CDR3 nucleotides read TGTGCCAGCAGTTTAGGGCTAGCGGGCCCCCAAGAGACCCAGTACTTC. V gene TRBV27 combines with J gene TRBJ2-5; TRBD2 aligns across 8 bases. The CDR3 runs 16 residues. Germline CDR1 MNHEY, CDR2 SMNVEV (reference sequence). Trimming cost V 2 bases and J 1 base; bases outside gene matches: 6.

The chain links TRBV2 to TRBJ2-7; D not certain. CDR1 is SNHLY, CDR2 FYNNEI, per germline. V lost 6 bases to trimming and J lost 7 bases, with 19 bases between them. This CDR3 spans 14 amino acids. The CDR3 nucleotides read TGTGCCAGCAGCGGAACAGCCACCCCCTCGGAGCAGTACTTC. Its protein product is CASSGTATPSEQYF.

The V call is TRBV5-1, the J call TRBJ1-4; TRBD1 is a possible D gene (5 bases). V was shortened by 0 bases and J by 2 bases, with 11 bases between the two germline ends. Germline values: CDR1 SGHRS, CDR2 YFSETQ. The CDR3 totals 16 residues. In nucleotides, the CDR3 is TGCGCCAGCAGCTTGGTGGGTCAGGGCACTAATGAAAAACTGTTTTTT. Protein sequence: CASSLVGQGTNEKLFF.

The J gene is TRBJ2-7, the V gene TRBV5-1; D not certain. This CDR3 is 14 amino acids long. The V end lost 0 bases, the J end lost 2 bases, and 9 bases lay between the germline ends. Germline values: CDR1 SGHRS, CDR2 YFSETQ. The CDR3 bases are TGCGCCAGCAGCTTGGAGCTTTTACCCTACGAGCAGTACTTC. This translates into CASSLELLPYEQYF. Filled out from reference TRBV5-1 and TRBJ2-7, the complete variable domain reads KAGVTQTPRYLIKTRGQQVTLSCSPISGHRSVSWYQQTPGQGLQFLFEYFSETQRNKGNFPGRFSGRQFSNSRSEMNVSTLELGDSALYLCASSLELLPYEQYFGPGTRLTVT.

This sequence joins TRBV5-1 and TRBJ1-5; D might be TRBD1 (6 bases). V dropped 2 bases and J dropped 7 bases, with 16 bases sitting between them. This CDR3 region has 15 residues. Germline loops: CDR1 SGHRS, CDR2 YFSETQ. Here the CDR3 DNA reads TGCGCCAGCAGCTTAGCGGGGGCCGCGGGGCAGCCCCAGCATTTT. Amino acids: CASSLAGAAGQPQHF.

CDR3 loop: CASSYIPYNEQFF. CDR3 DNA sequence: TGTGCCAGCAGCTATATTCCCTACAATGAGCAGTTCTTC. The gene calls are TRBV7-9 and TRBJ2-1; D remains unclear. Trimming removed 4 bases from V and 2 bases from J, with 6 bases in between. The CDR3 consists of 13 residues. Germline CDR1 reads SEHNR; CDR2 reads FQNEAQ (reference sequence).

The chain is built from TRBV18 and TRBJ2-7, with 7 bases that match TRBD2. Germline V gene lookup returns CDR1 KGHSH and CDR2 LQKENI. J gave up 4 bases and V 0 bases, and 3 bases lay outside the gene matches. The CDR3 consists of 14 residues. The CDR3 here is CASSPPWEGYEQYF. In DNA, the CDR3 is TGTGCCAGCTCACCACCCTGGGAGGGATACGAGCAGTACTTC.

In this sample, this clone turned up once. This chain connects TRBV4-1 to TRBJ2-3; 7 positions agree with TRBD2. This CDR3 contains 20 residues. Germline V gene sequence: CDR1 MGHRA, CDR2 YSYEKL. V dropped 0 bases and J dropped 0; count of bases not matched to a gene: 15. CDR3 amino acids: CASSQEPGLAGVGSTDTQYF. CDR3 sequence (DNA): TGCGCCAGCAGCCAAGAACCAGGATTAGCGGGCGTGGGGAGCACAGATACGCAGTATTTT.

For this clone: The junction shows a germline mismatch at one end, possibly a read error. V gene TRBV7-7 combines with J gene TRBJ2-5; TRBD1 agrees at 9 bases. This CDR3 is built from 15 residues. Germline loops: CDR1 SSHAT, CDR2 FNYEAQ (reference sequence). CDR3 loop: CASSSDRGFQETQYF. CDR3 nucleotide sequence: TGTGCTAGCAGCTCGGACAGGGGATTTCAAGAGACCCAGTACTTC. Complete variable domain (other parts from reference TRBV7-7 and TRBJ2-5): GAGVSQSPRYKVTKRGQDVTLRCDPISSHATLYWYQQALGQGPEFLTYFNYEAQPDKSGLPSDRFSAERPEGSISTLTIQRTEQRDSAMYRCASSSDRGFQETQYFGPGTRLLVL.

Comments on this clone: Other nucleotide sequences in the sample specify the same CDR3. This chain uses TRBV5-1 with TRBJ2-2, with D possibly being TRBD2 (5 bases). Germline V gene lookup returns CDR1 SGHRS and CDR2 YFSETQ. The CDR3 consists of 15 residues. With 3 bases removed from V and 5 bases from J, the gap between germline ends came to 14 bases. The CDR3 DNA reads as TGCGCCAGCAGCTCCCTGGTTCGCGGGACCGGGGAGCTGTTTTTT. Its protein is CASSSLVRGTGELFF.

This chain connects TRBV29-1 to TRBJ2-7; 9 nucleotides line up with TRBD2. With V trimmed by 8 bases and J by 2 bases, 4 bases remained unmatched. Germline assignment: CDR1 SQVTM and CDR2 ANQGSEA. This CDR3 is built from 12 residues. The CDR3 sequence is CSIRLAAYEQYF. The CDR3 DNA reads TGCAGCATTAGACTAGCGGCCTACGAGCAGTACTTC.

The rearrangement joins TRBV11-2 to TRBJ2-7; a possible D gene is TRBD2 (5 bases). Germline loops: CDR1 SGHAT, CDR2 FQNNGV. This CDR3 contains 14 residues. Trimming removed 1 base from V and 1 base from J, with 8 bases in between. The CDR3 region has the DNA TGTGCCAGCAGCTTAGGGACTTATTCCTACGAGCAGTACTTC. Amino acid sequence: CASSLGTYSYEQYF.

This clone was picked up one time. The chain is built from TRBV5-1 and TRBJ2-5, with TRBD2 matching 13 bases. The assigned J gene may be wrong: the sequence end matches TRBJ2-7 better. The CDR3 extends over 16 amino acids. Per the germline V gene, CDR1 is SGHRS and CDR2 is YFSETQ. For the CDR3, the DNA is TGCGCCAGCAGCTTGGCCGGGACTAGCGGGAACCACGAGCAGTACTTC. It translates to CASSLAGTSGNHEQYF.

Note on this clone: Different DNA sequences within this sample yield the same CDR3. The chain has TRBV5-1 and TRBJ2-7, with a weak D call TRBD1 (5 bases). The ends were cut back, 4 bases at V and 1 base at J, with 9 bases in the middle. Germline V gene data show CDR1 as SGHRS and CDR2 as YFSETQ. This CDR3 contains 13 residues. CDR3 DNA sequence: TGCGCCAGCAGCCTCGGACAATCCTACGAGCAGTACTTC. Amino acid sequence: CASSLGQSYEQYF.

The chain recombines TRBV10-3 with TRBJ2-7; D is unclear. This CDR3 has 12 residues. Germline lookup yields CDR1 ENHRY and CDR2 SYGVKD. V was pared by 3 bases and J by 0 bases, with 3 bases between. CDR3: CAISDISYEQYF. The CDR3 region has the DNA TGTGCCATCAGTGACATCTCCTACGAGCAGTACTTC.

The J gene is TRBJ1-2, the V gene TRBV4-2; D remains unclear. The germline V gene has CDR1 LGHNA and CDR2 YNFKEQ. The CDR3 runs 16 residues. Trimming took off 0 bases at V and 4 bases at J, with 15 bases between the two ends. The CDR3 is CASSQDPGVGGYGYTF. The CDR3 region has the DNA TGTGCCAGCAGCCAAGATCCGGGAGTGGGTGGCTATGGCTACACCTTC.

This clone was seen more than once but under ten times. The chain couples TRBV28 to TRBJ2-1, with D possibly being TRBD1 (6 bases). CDR1 is MDHEN and CDR2 is SYDVKM in the germline V gene. The ends were cut back, 3 bases at V and 1 base at J, with 13 bases in the middle. The CDR3 spans 16 residues. The CDR3: CASSFAGRGSYNEQFF. DNA for the CDR3: TGTGCCAGCAGTTTTGCAGGCAGGGGTTCCTACAATGAGCAGTTCTTC.

V and J are TRBV6-6 and TRBJ2-2, with a tentative D call TRBD2 (5 bases). The CDR3 is 15 residues long. Trimming removed 2 bases at V and 3 bases at J, with 10 bases between. Germline values: CDR1 MNHNY, CDR2 SVGAGI (reference sequence). CDR3 in amino acids: CASSYEKGDTGELFF. CDR3 in DNA: TGTGCCAGCAGTTACGAGAAGGGAGACACCGGGGAGCTGTTTTTT.

The sample holds one count of this clone. CDR3 region: CASSLGWDSLSYEQYF. The CDR3, as DNA: TGCGCCAGCAGTTTAGGTTGGGACTCCCTCTCCTACGAGCAGTACTTC. The chain combines TRBV4-1 with TRBJ2-7, with D tentatively TRBD2 (6 bases). Germline assignment: CDR1 MGHRA and CDR2 YSYEKL. Trimming removed 6 bases at V and 0 bases at J, with 18 bases between. The CDR3 contains 16 residues.

V is TRBV13 and J is TRBJ2-5, with 12 positions matching TRBD1. Losses at the gene ends were 6 bases for V and 5 bases for J; bases not matched to a gene: 7. The germline CDR1 and CDR2 sequences are PRHDT and FYEKMQ (reference sequence). This CDR3 contains 15 residues. In DNA form, the CDR3 reads TGTGCCAGCAGTCCCGGGACAGGGGGCTCGGAGACCCAGTACTTC. Its protein is CASSPGTGGSETQYF.

This rearrangement joins TRBV7-6 to TRBJ2-3; tentatively, D is TRBD2 (5 bases). Per the germline V gene, CDR1 is SGHVS and CDR2 is FNYEAQ. The length of the CDR3 is 14 residues. V lost 5 bases and J 6 bases, leaving 15 bases between the germline ends. This CDR3 is CASSLTSGGDTQYF. CDR3 coding DNA: TGTGCCAGCAGCCTAACCTCAGGCGGGGATACGCAGTATTTT.

The chain links TRBV11-3 to TRBJ2-3; 9 bases are shared with TRBD2. This CDR3 spans 15 amino acids. The V gene's germline CDR1 is SGHNT and CDR2 YENEEA. The trim removed 5 bases at V and 2 bases at J, leaving 5 bases unmatched. CDR3 amino acids: CASSPRTSVTDTQYF. CDR3 coding DNA: TGTGCCAGCAGCCCACGGACTAGCGTCACAGATACGCAGTATTTT.